The 18 T cell receptor beta chains reported below all come from one sample, sequenced in a study of human CD8 memory T cell subsets. Construction of TCR beta libraries was accomplished by means of UMI-labeled 5' RACE. TCRdb re-analyzed the 5' RACE reads; it lists each CDR3 protein once, without DNA. Recorded for this sample: about 5,000 distinct CDR3 sequences. Sequencing input: CD8+ effector memory T cells (TEM) sorted from PBMCs. The subset was: effector memory CD8 T cells, CCR7- CD45RO+ CD95+. The receptors come from a human donor in good health.

This chain uses TRBV15 with TRBJ2-5; the D gene TCRdb calls, TRBD1, cannot be checked with no DNA. Germline CDR1 reads LNHNV; CDR2 reads YYDKDF (reference sequence). The CDR3 consists of 18 residues. The CDR3 sequence is CATSRDLADRGPIQTQYF.

Frequency places this clonotype as medium-sized. V and J are TRBV12-3 or TRBV12-4 and TRBJ1-1; the D call of TRBD1 rests on TCRdb alone, since no DNA is present to check it. There are 12 residues in the CDR3. The CDR3 sequence is CASRGDRGEAFF.

This clonotype is labeled medium-sized based on frequency. The rearrangement uses TRBV7-6 and TRBJ2-2; TCRdb calls TRBD2, which cannot be checked without DNA. The germline V gene encodes CDR1 SGHVS and CDR2 FNYEAQ. The CDR3 runs to 16 residues. The chain's CDR3 is CASSPIAGVAPGELFF.

The chain carries TRBV24-1 and TRBJ2-3; TCRdb lists TRBD2, though no DNA is available to test this call. The CDR3 spans 16 residues. Germline V gene data show CDR1 as KGHDR and CDR2 as SFDVKD. The CDR3 protein is CATSDWRGGYTDTQYF.

J is TRBJ2-2 and V is TRBV15; TCRdb designates TRBD1, a call that cannot be tested without DNA. The CDR3 runs 14 residues. Germline V gene data show CDR1 as LNHNV and CDR2 as YYDKDF (reference sequence). The CDR3 here is CATSKGTAAGELFF.

The chain has TRBV5-6 and TRBJ2-1. Per germline, CDR1 SGHDT and CDR2 YYEEEE. The CDR3 runs 15 residues. This CDR3 reads CASSLYADFYNEQFF.

The chain has TRBV7-3 and TRBJ2-1; TCRdb selects TRBD2, and the lack of DNA leaves this call unchecked. The CDR3 has 13 amino acids. Germline lookup yields CDR1 SGHTA and CDR2 FQGTGA. The CDR3 sequence is CASSLGGSNEQFF.

Its frequency marks this clonotype as medium-sized. The chain joins TRBV7-9 to TRBJ2-3. CDR1 SEHNR and CDR2 FQNEAQ come from the germline V gene (reference sequence). CDR3 length: 15 amino acids. CDR3 residues: CASSLESYSTDTQYF.

The rearrangement uses TRBV6-5 and TRBJ1-2. The CDR3 length is 13 residues. Germline V gene lookup returns CDR1 MNHEY and CDR2 SVGAGI. CDR3 protein: CASSYSGVYGYTF.

The chain employs TRBV5-1 and TRBJ2-5; no DNA is available, so the TRBD1 call from TCRdb remains unchecked. Germline assignment: CDR1 SGHRS and CDR2 YFSETQ. The CDR3 consists of 16 residues. The CDR3 sequence is CASSLVNEAGTETQYF. Variable domain in full (rest from reference TRBV5-1 and TRBJ2-5): KAGVTQTPRYLIKTRGQQVTLSCSPISGHRSVSWYQQTPGQGLQFLFEYFSETQRNKGNFPGRFSGRQFSNSRSEMNVSTLELGDSALYLCASSLVNEAGTETQYFGPGTRLLVL.

By frequency, this clonotype is medium-sized. The chain combines TRBV29-1 with TRBJ2-5; TCRdb's D gene call, TRBD2, goes unchecked for lack of DNA. Germline V gene data show CDR1 as SQVTM and CDR2 as ANQGSEA. This CDR3 is 13 amino acids long. The CDR3 region is CSVEGLAGETQYF.

This chain joins TRBV5-1 and TRBJ2-2. The CDR3 covers 15 residues. Germline values: CDR1 SGHRS, CDR2 YFSETQ. CDR3 region: CASSLEPDTGELFFF. The full variable domain, in which reference TRBV5-1 and TRBJ2-2 provide the parts outside the CDR3, is KAGVTQTPRYLIKTRGQQVTLSCSPISGHRSVSWYQQTPGQGLQFLFEYFSETQRNKGNFPGRFSGRQFSNSRSEMNVSTLELGDSALYLCASSLEPDTGELFFFGEGSRLTVL.

The chain links TRBV12-3 or TRBV12-4 to TRBJ1-1; the TRBD1 assignment by TCRdb is unverifiable without DNA. This CDR3 is 13 amino acids long. CDR3: CASSLGGGTEAFF.

This clonotype is labeled medium-sized based on frequency. The V and J genes are TRBV7-9 and TRBJ1-5; TCRdb proposes TRBD1, but this gene call is untestable without DNA. This CDR3 is built from 14 residues. Germline-derived CDR1 and CDR2 are SEHNR and FQNEAQ (reference sequence). CDR3 region: CASSLDTDNQPQHF.

This chain links TRBV11-3 with TRBJ2-1; the D gene TCRdb calls, TRBD1, cannot be checked with no DNA. The CDR3 spans 12 residues. The germline CDR1 and CDR2 sequences are SGHNT and YENEEA. The CDR3 sequence: CASSDARHEQFF.

CDR3 region: CASSDGTGSGNTIYF. This chain connects TRBV2 to TRBJ1-3; the D call from TCRdb, TRBD1, cannot be confirmed without DNA. CDR3 size: 15 residues. The V gene's germline CDR1 is SNHLY and CDR2 FYNNEI.

This chain connects TRBV12-3 or TRBV12-4 to TRBJ2-7; TCRdb's assignment of TRBD1 cannot be checked, as there is no DNA. The CDR3 is 15 amino acids. This chain's CDR3 is CASRRTGGRSYEQYF.

This chain connects TRBV28 to TRBJ1-1. CDR3 length equals 17 residues. Germline CDR1 is MDHEN and CDR2 is SYDVKM. CDR3 loop: CASNLKPDRIMNTEAFF.